This is a list of T cell receptor beta chains from one sample in a study of T cell responses to AZD1222 COVID-19 vaccine. Measured with immunoSEQ multiplex PCR; TCRdb has only the in-frame clones, and not every one. The sample includes about 130,000 clones, approximately 90% of them seen just once. This material consisted of peripheral blood, taken on day 0 of AZD1222 vaccination. The receptors were gathered from an adult in good health. Each CDR3 is given with its conserved first and last residue. A D gene is named only where the DNA matches it firmly. Rows give clone size only sometimes, using once, few, many, or a class for an expanded clone.

TRBJ2-2 | few | - | TRBV27 | CASSLSSAGELFF | TGTGCCAGCAGTTTATCGTCGGCCGGGGAGCTGTTTTTT
TRBJ2-5 | - | - | TRBV7-9 | CASSLQGAGETQYF | TGTGCCAGCAGCTTACAAGGGGCTGGAGAGACCCAGTACTTC
TRBJ1-5 | - | - | TRBV15 | CATSRDISGGNQPQHF | TGTGCCACCAGCAGAGATATTTCAGGGGGCAATCAGCCCCAGCATTTT
TRBJ1-3 | once | - | TRBV16 | CASSQLSGTAGNTIYF | TGTGCCAGCAGCCAACTCTCCGGGACGGCTGGAAACACCATATATTTT
TRBJ1-1 | - | - | TRBV5-6 | CASSFGPPEENTEAFF | TGTGCCAGCAGCTTTGGGCCTCCGGAAGAGAACACTGAAGCTTTCTTT
TRBJ1-3 | - | TRBD1 | TRBV27 | CASSLSYRGFDTIYF | TGTGCCAGCAGTTTATCATACAGGGGCTTTGACACCATATATTTT
TRBJ2-7 | - | - | TRBV5-1 | CASSLHRGPQGEQYF | TGCGCCAGCAGCCTCCATCGGGGCCCCCAAGGGGAGCAGTACTTC
TRBJ2-6 | - | - | TRBV4-2 | CASSQESQGSYSGANVLTF | TGTGCCAGCAGCCAAGAGAGCCAGGGGAGTTACTCTGGGGCCAACGTCCTGACTTTC
TRBJ1-4 | - | - | TRBV7-9 | CASSLRTGTATNEKLFF | TGTGCCAGCAGCCTGAGAACAGGGACCGCAACTAATGAAAAACTGTTTTTT
TRBJ1-5 | few | TRBD1 | TRBV30 | CAWSWGQGLPQHF | TGTGCCTGGAGTTGGGGACAGGGGCTGCCCCAGCATTTT
TRBJ2-2 | - | - | TRBV14 | CASSQLRGRLSPGELFF | TGTGCCAGCAGCCAACTTCGGGGCCGGTTAAGCCCCGGGGAGCTGTTTTTT
TRBJ1-6 | - | - | TRBV27 | CASSYEGVSPLHF | TGTGCCAGCAGTTACGAAGGGGTTTCACCCCTCCACTTT
TRBJ1-4 | - | TRBD1 | TRBV5-1 | CASSWGQGGDEKLFF | TGCGCCAGCAGCTGGGGACAGGGGGGTGATGAAAAACTGTTTTTT
TRBJ2-5 | - | - | TRBV2 | CASSGAYLGETQYF | TGTGCCAGCAGTGGGGCGTATTTGGGAGAGACCCAGTACTTC
TRBJ1-2 | - | - | TRBV7-3 | CASSPGANYGYTF | TGTGCCAGCAGCCCAGGGGCTAACTATGGCTACACCTTC
TRBJ1-6 | few | TRBD1 | TRBV27 | CASSPGTGGSYNSPLHF | TGTGCCAGCAGTCCCGGGACAGGGGGCTCCTATAATTCACCCCTCCACTTT
TRBJ2-1 | - | TRBD1 | TRBV10-3 | CAISAGQGYNEQFF | TGTGCCATCAGTGCGGGACAGGGATACAATGAGCAGTTCTTC
TRBJ2-1 | - | - | TRBV10-3 | CAIGQSYNEQFF | TGTGCCATCGGCCAATCCTACAATGAGCAGTTCTTC
TRBJ2-5 | - | - | TRBV5-1 | CASSLGTGEETQYF | TGCGCCAGCAGCTTGGGGACGGGCGAAGAGACCCAGTACTTC
TRBJ1-3 | - | TRBD1 | TRBV10-1 | CASRTGVGGNTIYF | TGCGCCAGCAGAACAGGGGTCGGCGGAAACACCATATATTTT
TRBJ2-7 | - | TRBD1 | TRBV5-5 | CASSRGQGAQNEQYF | TGTGCCAGCAGCCGGGGACAGGGGGCGCAGAACGAGCAGTACTTC
TRBJ2-7 | once | TRBD2 | TRBV23-1 | CASPGTSGQGESYEQYF | TGCGCCAGCCCAGGGACTAGCGGGCAGGGTGAATCCTACGAGCAGTACTTC
TRBJ1-1 | - | - | TRBV7-6 | CASSLAAGLGGTEAFF | TGTGCCAGCAGCTTAGCGGCTGGGCTAGGGGGCACTGAAGCTTTCTTT
TRBJ1-1 | - | TRBD1 | TRBV7-3 | CASSVQGDTEAFF | TGTGCCAGCAGCGTACAGGGGGACACTGAAGCTTTCTTT
TRBJ2-2 | - | - | TRBV19 | CASSIVGRHTGELFF | TGTGCCAGTAGTATAGTAGGGCGACACACCGGGGAGCTGTTTTTT
TRBJ1-5 | once | - | TRBV5-4 | CASSLIGQPQHF | TGTGCCAGCAGCTTGATTGGCCAGCCCCAGCATTTT
TRBJ1-2 | - | TRBD1 | TRBV11-2 | CASSLGRTGAYGYTF | TGTGCCAGCAGCTTAGGCCGAACAGGGGCCTATGGCTACACCTTC
TRBJ2-1 | - | - | TRBV10-2 | CASSELGSSYNEQFF | TGCGCCAGCAGTGAGTTAGGGAGCTCCTACAATGAGCAGTTCTTC
TRBJ1-6 | - | TRBD1 | TRBV7-9 | CASSKGQGNSPLHF | TGTGCCAGCAGCAAAGGACAGGGTAATTCACCCCTCCACTTT
TRBJ2-1 | - | TRBD1 | TRBV4-2 | CASSLGDRTYNEQFF | TGTGCCAGCAGCCTCGGGGACAGGACCTACAATGAGCAGTTCTTC
TRBJ2-3 | - | TRBD1 | TRBV7-9 | CASSSSLQGYTQYF | TGTGCCAGCAGCTCCTCATTACAGGGGTATACGCAGTATTTT
TRBJ1-5 | - | - | TRBV19 | CASSTRGINQPQHF | TGTGCCAGTAGTACCCGCGGTATCAATCAGCCCCAGCATTTT
TRBJ2-3 | - | - | TRBV10-2 | CASSDAGRTDTQYF | TGCGCCAGCAGTGACGCGGGACGCACAGATACGCAGTATTTT
TRBJ2-7 | - | TRBD2 | TRBV27 | CASGGGAREQYF | TGTGCCAGCGGCGGGGGGGCGCGGGAGCAGTACTTC
TRBJ2-2 | - | - | TRBV6-5 | CASREGGNTGELFF | TGTGCCAGCAGGGAGGGGGGGAACACCGGGGAGCTGTTTTTT
TRBJ2-2 | - | - | TRBV5-1 | CASSSAGLSGELFF | TGCGCCAGCAGCTCGGCAGGATTATCCGGGGAGCTGTTTTTT
TRBJ1-5 | - | - | TRBV15 | CATSREPYSNQPQHF | TGTGCCACCAGCAGAGAACCTTATAGCAATCAGCCCCAGCATTTT
TRBJ1-5 | - | TRBD1 | TRBV19 | CASSPGQDQPQHF | TGTGCCAGTAGCCCGGGACAGGATCAGCCCCAGCATTTT
TRBJ1-1 | - | - | TRBV5-4 | CASSSLGKDEAFF | TGTGCCAGCAGCTCCCTGGGAAAGGATGAAGCTTTCTTT
TRBJ2-5 | - | - | TRBV4-1 | CASSQSGRDQETQYF | TGCGCCAGCAGCCAATCCGGACGGGACCAAGAGACCCAGTACTTC
TRBJ2-6 | - | TRBD1 | TRBV7-3 | CASSLMGQGSAGANVLTF | TGTGCCAGCAGCTTAATGGGACAGGGAAGCGCTGGGGCCAACGTCCTGACTTTC
TRBJ2-1 | - | TRBD2 | TRBV10-3 | CAISPGSGGANEQFF | TGTGCCATCAGTCCGGGTAGCGGGGGCGCCAATGAGCAGTTCTTC
TRBJ1-6 | once | - | TRBV7-2 | CASSLGGANSPLHF | TGTGCCAGCAGCTTAGGGGGTGCGAATTCACCCCTCCACTTT
TRBJ2-5 | few | TRBD1 | TRBV6-2/TRBV6-3 | CASSSTGGWETQYF | TGTGCCAGCAGTTCTACAGGGGGCTGGGAGACCCAGTACTTC
TRBJ2-7 | - | - | TRBV2 | CASSGLPPPYEQYF | TGTGCCAGCAGTGGGCTGCCACCTCCCTACGAGCAGTACTTC
TRBJ1-2 | - | - | TRBV28 | CASSLDGQANYGYTF | TGTGCCAGCAGTCTCGATGGACAAGCTAACTATGGCTACACCTTC
TRBJ2-7 | few | - | TRBV7-3 | CASSLIAVGVDEQYF | TGTGCCAGCAGCTTAATAGCCGTGGGAGTGGACGAGCAGTACTTC
TRBJ2-7 | - | - | TRBV12-3/TRBV12-4 | CASSLNEEYEQYF | TGTGCCAGCAGTTTAAACGAGGAATACGAGCAGTACTTC
TRBJ1-1 | - | - | TRBV18 | CASSPPSRASSTEAFF | TGTGCCAGCTCACCACCGTCCAGGGCGTCGAGCACTGAAGCTTTCTTT
TRBJ2-2 | - | - | TRBV5-6 | CASSPLERDRELFF | TGTGCCAGCAGCCCCCTAGAGAGGGATCGGGAGCTGTTTTTT
TRBJ1-5 | - | TRBD1 | TRBV7-2 | CASSRRQGDQPQHF | TGTGCCAGCAGCAGAAGACAGGGGGATCAGCCCCAGCATTTT
TRBJ2-1 | - | TRBD1 | TRBV9 | CASSVERTGGNNEQFF | TGTGCCAGCAGCGTAGAACGGACAGGGGGGAACAATGAGCAGTTCTTC
TRBJ2-1 | - | - | TRBV21-1 | CASSKSSSSYNEQFF | TGTGCCAGCAGCAAAAGCTCGAGCTCCTACAATGAGCAGTTCTTC
TRBJ2-2 | - | - | TRBV9 | CASSTTGDTGELFF | TGTGCCAGCTCCACCACGGGGGACACCGGGGAGCTGTTTTTT